This is a list of T cell receptor beta chains from one sample in a study of cytomegalovirus exposure and HLA in healthy donors. Some clones are missing from TCRdb's copy, which holds only in-frame ones; the method was immunoSEQ multiplex PCR. Here the sample spans some 250,000 clones, 82% being singletons. Sample: PBMCs. The source of these receptors is a woman aged 40 to 50 in good health and CMV-seropositive. Both conserved end residues are part of each CDR3. A D gene is named only where the DNA matches it firmly. Expanded clones are given a class, and other clones once, few, many or no size at all.

abundance	d_gene	v_gene	j_gene	CDR3nt	CDR3aa
once	TRBD2	TRBV7-8	TRBJ2-2	TGTGCCAGCAGCCACGCGGGAGGGCGGGGCGGGGAGCTGTTTTTT	CASSHAGGRGGELFF
-	TRBD2	TRBV6-1	TRBJ2-3	TGTGCCAGCAGTGAAACTAGCGGGGGAGGGACAGATACGCAGTATTTT	CASSETSGGGTDTQYF
-	-	TRBV6-1	TRBJ2-7	TGTGCCAGCAGTAAGGGGGACAACTACGAGCAGTACTTC	CASSKGDNYEQYF
-	TRBD1	TRBV29-1	TRBJ1-5	TGCAGCGTTGATTGGGGGGACAGACAAAGCAATCAGCCCCAGCATTTT	CSVDWGDRQSNQPQHF
-	TRBD2	TRBV13	TRBJ2-7	TGTGCCAGCAGCACCCGTGGGCGGGAGAGTTGGTCCGAGCAGTACTTC	CASSTRGRESWSEQYF
-	-	TRBV7-9	TRBJ2-7	TGTTCCAGCAGCTTAGGAGTCGGGCAGGGGCGAAACTACGAGCAGTACTTC	CSSSLGVGQGRNYEQYF
-	TRBD1	TRBV5-1	TRBJ2-7	TGCGCCAGCAGCTTGGGCAGACAGGGAAACTCCTACGAGCAGTACTTC	CASSLGRQGNSYEQYF
once	TRBD1	TRBV11-2	TRBJ2-7	TGTGCCAGCAGCCTCCCGGGACAGGGACCCTACGAGCAGTACTTC	CASSLPGQGPYEQYF
-	TRBD1	TRBV29-1	TRBJ1-5	TGCAGCGCCACAGGGGATAGCAATCAGCCCCAGCATTTT	CSATGDSNQPQHF
-	TRBD1	TRBV19	TRBJ1-4	TGTGCCAGTAGTACCGGACAGGGGGCTGAAAAACTGTTTTTT	CASSTGQGAEKLFF
few	-	TRBV7-9	TRBJ2-5	TGTGCCAGCAGCCCTAAGTGGGCAGAGACCCAGTACTTC	CASSPKWAETQYF
-	-	TRBV19	TRBJ1-5	TGTGCCAGTAGTCCCCGAAGGGAGTCAGCCCAGCATTTT	CASSPRRESAQHF
-	TRBD2	TRBV7-7	TRBJ2-7	TGTGCTAGCAGCCCGGGGCTAGCGGGAGACGAGCAGTACTTC	CASSPGLAGDEQYF
-	TRBD1	TRBV7-9	TRBJ2-5	TGTGCCAGCAGCTTAAACAGGGGCAAGTACTTC	CASSLNRGKYF
-	TRBD1	TRBV7-3	TRBJ1-1	TGTGCCAGCAGCGATGGGACAGGGTTGGACACTGAAGCTTTCTTT	CASSDGTGLDTEAFF
-	TRBD1	TRBV25-1	TRBJ2-7	TGTGCCAGCAGTGTCTTACAGGGGCTTGCGTCCTACGAGCAGTACTTC	CASSVLQGLASYEQYF
-	-	TRBV5-1	TRBJ1-5	TGCGCCAGCAGCTTGAGCGGGGGCAGGGATCAGCCCCAGCATTTT	CASSLSGGRDQPQHF
-	TRBD2	TRBV6-5	TRBJ2-7	TGTGCCAGCAGTTACTCAACCCTAGCGGTAACCTACGAGCAGTACTTC	CASSYSTLAVTYEQYF
-	TRBD1	TRBV5-5	TRBJ1-6	TGTGCCAGCAGCTTGGGCCCGGGACAGAGCTCCTATAATTCACCCCTCCACTTT	CASSLGPGQSSYNSPLHF
-	-	TRBV6-6	TRBJ1-1	TGTGCCAGCAATCAGGGCCCGAACACTGAAGCTTTCTTT	CASNQGPNTEAFF
-	TRBD2	TRBV11-2	TRBJ2-3	TGTGCCAGCAGCATCAGAAGACTAGCGGGTAGCACAGATACGCAGTATTTT	CASSIRRLAGSTDTQYF
-	TRBD2	TRBV27	TRBJ2-2	TGTGCCACCCGGGGGGGCGGCACCGGGGAGCTGTTTTTT	CATRGGGTGELFF
few	TRBD1	TRBV4-3	TRBJ1-2	TGCGCCAGCAGCCCCCTAGGGGACAGGGCGGGAGGCTACACCTTC	CASSPLGDRAGGYTF
-	-	TRBV4-3	TRBJ2-1	TGCGCCAGCAGCCAAGAGGCAGCGATGAATGAGCAGTTCTTC	CASSQEAAMNEQFF
-	-	TRBV6-5	TRBJ2-7	TGTGCCAGCCGCCGCTCCCACAGTGGCGACGAGCAGTACTTC	CASRRSHSGDEQYF